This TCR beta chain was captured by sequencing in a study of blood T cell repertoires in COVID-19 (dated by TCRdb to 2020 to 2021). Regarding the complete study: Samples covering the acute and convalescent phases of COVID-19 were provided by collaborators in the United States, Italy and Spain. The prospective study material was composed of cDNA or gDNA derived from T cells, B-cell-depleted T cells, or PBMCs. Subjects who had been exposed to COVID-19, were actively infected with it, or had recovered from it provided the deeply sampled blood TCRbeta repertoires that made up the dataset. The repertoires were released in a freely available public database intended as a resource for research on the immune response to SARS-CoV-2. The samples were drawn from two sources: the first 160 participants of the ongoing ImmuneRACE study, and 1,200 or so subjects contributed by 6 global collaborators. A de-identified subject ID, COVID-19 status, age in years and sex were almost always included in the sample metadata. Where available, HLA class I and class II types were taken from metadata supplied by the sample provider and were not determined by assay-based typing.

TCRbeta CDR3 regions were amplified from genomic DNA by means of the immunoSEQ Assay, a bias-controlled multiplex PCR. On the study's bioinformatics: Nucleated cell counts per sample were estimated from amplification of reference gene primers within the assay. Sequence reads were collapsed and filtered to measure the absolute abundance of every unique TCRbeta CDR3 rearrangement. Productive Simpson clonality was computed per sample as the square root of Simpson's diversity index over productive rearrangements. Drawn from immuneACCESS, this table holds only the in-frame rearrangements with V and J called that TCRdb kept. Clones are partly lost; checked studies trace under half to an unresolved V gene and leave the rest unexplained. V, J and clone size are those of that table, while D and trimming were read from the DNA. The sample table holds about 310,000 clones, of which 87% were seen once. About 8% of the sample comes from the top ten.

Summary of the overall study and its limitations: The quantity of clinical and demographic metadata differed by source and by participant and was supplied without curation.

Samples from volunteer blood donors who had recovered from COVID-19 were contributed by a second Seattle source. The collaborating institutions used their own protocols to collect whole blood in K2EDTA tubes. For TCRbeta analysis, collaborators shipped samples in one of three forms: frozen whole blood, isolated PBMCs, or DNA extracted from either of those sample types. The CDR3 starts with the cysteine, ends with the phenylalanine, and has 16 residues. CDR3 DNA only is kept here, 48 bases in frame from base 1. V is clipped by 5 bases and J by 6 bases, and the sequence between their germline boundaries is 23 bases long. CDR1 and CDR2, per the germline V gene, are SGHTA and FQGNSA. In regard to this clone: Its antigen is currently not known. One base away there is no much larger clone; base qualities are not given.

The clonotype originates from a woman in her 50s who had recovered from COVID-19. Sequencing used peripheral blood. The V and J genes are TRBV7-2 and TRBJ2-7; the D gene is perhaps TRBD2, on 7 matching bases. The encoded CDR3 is CASSETAGVPGAEQYF. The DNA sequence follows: TGTGCCAGCAGCGAGACGGCGGGAGTTCCGGGGGCCGAGCAGTACTTC. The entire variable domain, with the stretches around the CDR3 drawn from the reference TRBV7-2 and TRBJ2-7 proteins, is GAGVSQSPSNKVTEKGKDVELRCDPISGHTALYWYRQSLGQGLEFLIYFQGNSAPDKSGLPSDRFSAERTGGSVSTLTIQRTQQEDSAVYLCASSETAGVPGAEQYFGPGTRLTVT.